These 22 T cell receptor beta chains were all obtained from the same sample, sequenced in a study of OX40 agonist ivuxolimab in advanced cancers. TCRdb's copy holds only in-frame clones and misses some; the assay was immunoSEQ multiplex PCR. The repertoire holds about 94,000 clones, with 87% as singletons. The sample was CD4+ or CD8+ T cells sorted from blood, taken in a trial of the OX40 agonist ivuxolimab. All receptors come from an adult with an advanced solid tumor such as melanoma, head and neck, liver or kidney cancer.

The chain has TRBV13 and TRBJ2-1; TRBD2 might be the D (5 bases). There are 16 residues in the CDR3. The V gene's germline CDR1 is PRHDT and CDR2 FYEKMQ (reference sequence). The V gene lost 1 base and the J gene lost 2 bases, with 12 bases spanning the gap. CDR3 sequence reads: CASSLVGEKAYNEQFF. The DNA of the CDR3 is TGTGCCAGCAGCTTAGTTGGGGAGAAGGCCTACAATGAGCAGTTCTTC.

The rearrangement links TRBV4-3 to TRBJ1-4; possible D gene TRBD1, 5 bases. CDR3 length: 16 amino acids. CDR1 LGHNA and CDR2 YSLEER come from the germline V gene. V lost 0 bases and J lost 5, with 13 bases in between. The CDR3 sequence is CASSQDGRGGNEKLFF. For the CDR3, the DNA is TGCGCCAGCAGCCAAGACGGAAGGGGTGGGAATGAAAAACTGTTTTTT.

This chain links TRBV7-9 with TRBJ2-5; 10 bases match TRBD2. Germline V CDR1 and CDR2: SEHNR, FQNEAQ (reference sequence). The CDR3 totals 15 residues. With 5 bases clipped from V and 2 bases from J, the junction kept 5 bases outside the gene matches. This chain's CDR3 is CASSRWTSGQETQYF. The CDR3, as DNA: TGTGCCAGCAGCAGATGGACTAGCGGACAAGAGACCCAGTACTTC.

A few counts support this clone. This chain uses TRBV2 with TRBJ1-6; 10 bases are shared with TRBD1. Germline trimming cut 6 bases from V and 7 bases from J; bases unmatched to any gene: 9. CDR1 and CDR2 from the germline V gene are SNHLY and FYNNEI. CDR3 length: 16 residues. The CDR3 region has the DNA TGTGCCAGCAGGCCTAGACAGGGGGCAGGGAATTCACCCCTCCACTTT. Translated: CASRPRQGAGNSPLHF.

In its sample, this clone was seen a few times. The chain carries TRBV30 and TRBJ1-5; D might be TRBD1 (6 bases). CDR3 length equals 16 residues. Germline V lookup: CDR1 GTSNPN, CDR2 SVGIG (reference sequence). Trimming stripped 1 base from V and 4 bases from J, with 17 bases between. This CDR3 reads CAWSGTGISGNQPQHF. CDR3 bases: TGTGCCTGGAGTGGTACAGGGATCTCGGGAAATCAGCCCCAGCATTTT.

The chain employs TRBV19 and TRBJ1-2; D not resolved. CDR3 length: 14 residues. Trimming cost V 5 bases and J 5 bases, with 15 bases left between them. Germline V gene lookup returns CDR1 LNHDA and CDR2 SQIVND (reference sequence). DNA of the CDR3: TGTGCCAGTAGTTCACCCCAGGCTTGGTATGGCTACACCTTC. Its translation: CASSSPQAWYGYTF.

For the CDR3, the DNA is TGTGCCAGTAGCCCCCAGGCTAGCGGGGGGGCCGAGCAGTACTTC. Protein sequence: CASSPQASGGAEQYF. The chain is built from TRBV19 and TRBJ2-7; 12 bases match TRBD2. Germline assignment: CDR1 LNHDA and CDR2 SQIVND (reference sequence). This CDR3 has 15 residues. The V and J ends lost 6 bases and 6 bases, in that order; junction bases with no gene match: 9.

This chain uses TRBV5-4 with TRBJ2-2, with D unclear. The germline V and J ends were trimmed by 0 bases and 1 base, with 7 bases remaining between them. This CDR3 spans 15 amino acids. Germline assignment: CDR1 SGHNT and CDR2 YYREEE (reference sequence). The CDR3 sequence is CASSLGARNTGELFF. CDR3 bases: TGTGCCAGCAGCTTGGGCGCGAGGAACACCGGGGAGCTGTTTTTT.

V and J are TRBV5-1 and TRBJ2-5, with D unresolved. Germline-derived CDR1 and CDR2 are SGHRS and YFSETQ. CDR3 length: 13 amino acids. V was cut by 3 bases and J by 4 bases, with 10 bases left in between. This CDR3 reads CASSSGFPETQYF. The CDR3 DNA reads TGCGCCAGCAGCTCGGGCTTCCCAGAGACCCAGTACTTC.

The chain is built from TRBV11-2 and TRBJ2-5; the D is unclear. The germline V gene encodes CDR1 SGHAT and CDR2 FQNNGV. The CDR3 length is 15 residues. V was cut by 1 base and J by 3 bases, with 12 bases left in between. CDR3 DNA: TGTGCCAGCAGCTTAGGGCCCGGGCTAAAAGAGACCCAGTACTTC. Protein product: CASSLGPGLKETQYF.

This chain links TRBV7-9 with TRBJ1-4; D perhaps matches TRBD1 (5 bases). Trimming removed 3 bases from V and 8 bases from J, with 13 bases in between. The CDR3 contains 14 residues. CDR1 is SEHNR and CDR2 is FQNEAQ in the germline V gene (reference sequence). CDR3 region: CASSFLSKGEKLFF. DNA of the CDR3: TGTGCCAGCAGCTTTCTGTCTAAGGGGGAAAAACTGTTTTTT.

This chain connects TRBV10-3 to TRBJ1-1; D unclear. CDR3 length: 14 amino acids. Trimming pared 2 bases from V and 7 bases from J, leaving 14 bases between. The germline V gene encodes CDR1 ENHRY and CDR2 SYGVKD. CDR3 residues: CAISETGIAHEAFF. The CDR3 DNA sequence: TGTGCCATCAGTGAGACGGGAATTGCCCATGAAGCTTTCTTT.

The V and J genes are TRBV7-9 and TRBJ1-5; possible D gene TRBD1, 5 bases. Trimming pared 5 bases from V and 0 bases from J, leaving 8 bases between. CDR1 and CDR2 from the germline V gene are SEHNR and FQNEAQ (reference sequence). The CDR3 contains 14 residues. The CDR3 reads CASSPDTSNQPQHF. The CDR3 DNA reads as TGTGCCAGCAGCCCGGACACTAGCAATCAGCCCCAGCATTTT.

The rearrangement links TRBV30 to TRBJ2-2, with a possible D match to TRBD1 (5 bases). CDR1 GTSNPN and CDR2 SVGIG come from the germline V gene (reference sequence). This CDR3 has 13 residues. V gave up 0 bases and J gave up 9 bases, with 11 bases separating them. CDR3 in DNA: TGTGCCTGGAGTGTATTAGGGGCGCGGGAGCTGTTTTTT. This translates into CAWSVLGARELFF.

Here the CDR3 DNA reads TGTGCCAGCGCGAGGGGAAACTCCTACGAGCAGTACTTC. As protein: CASARGNSYEQYF. The rearrangement uses TRBV6-6 and TRBJ2-7; either TRBD1 or TRBD2 may fit D (5 bases each). Trimming shortened V by 8 bases and J by 0 bases, and 11 bases separated the two germline ends. From germline, CDR1 is MNHNY and CDR2 SVGAGI (reference sequence). CDR3 length: 13 amino acids.

The chain couples TRBV19 to TRBJ2-3; D ambiguous. Germline assignment: CDR1 LNHDA and CDR2 SQIVND (reference sequence). The CDR3 runs 13 residues. V lost 6 bases and J lost 2, with 9 bases in between. The CDR3 nucleotides are TGTGCCAGTAGGCAGCGAAACACAGATACGCAGTATTTT. Translation gives CASRQRNTDTQYF. Full variable domain (outside the CDR3, taken from reference TRBV19 and TRBJ2-3): DGGITQSPKYLFRKEGQNVTLSCEQNLNHDAMYWYRQDPGQGLRLIYYSQIVNDFQKGDIAEGYSVSREKKESFPLTVTSAQKNPTAFYLCASRQRNTDTQYFGPGTRLTVL.

The chain carries TRBV18 and TRBJ1-6; tentatively, D is TRBD1 (5 bases). Germline CDR1 is KGHSH and CDR2 is LQKENI. Trimming removed 1 base from V and 5 bases from J, with 15 bases in between. The CDR3 has 17 residues. The CDR3 DNA sequence: TGTGCCAGCTCACCACGTCAGGGAAAAAACGATAATTCACCCCTCCACTTT. Residues: CASSPRQGKNDNSPLHF.

This chain uses TRBV18 with TRBJ1-2; 9 nucleotides align to TRBD1. CDR1 is KGHSH and CDR2 is LQKENI in the germline V gene. The CDR3 covers 15 residues. V lost 2 bases, J lost 5 bases, and 6 bases stayed unmatched. CDR3 protein: CASSPRLDRGYGYTF. As DNA, the CDR3 is TGTGCCAGCTCACCAAGGTTGGACAGGGGATATGGCTACACCTTC.

This chain connects TRBV10-3 to TRBJ1-4; 9 nucleotides align to TRBD1. Losses at the gene ends were 6 bases for V and 7 bases for J; bases not matched to a gene: 6. The CDR3 is 14 residues long. Germline values: CDR1 ENHRY, CDR2 SYGVKD. The DNA for the CDR3 is TGTGCCATCAGCCCGGGACAGGGTCGTGAAAAACTGTTTTTT. This gives the protein CAISPGQGREKLFF.

This rearrangement joins TRBV6-4 to TRBJ2-1; 7 nucleotides align to TRBD2. Looked up from germline, CDR1 is MRHNA and CDR2 is SNTAGT. The V segment lost 4 bases and the J segment 8 bases; nucleotides outside the gene matches: 11. The CDR3 loop spans 15 amino acids. CDR3 bases: TGTGCCAGCAGTGTTCAAGCGGGGAGGATCTATGAGCAGTTCTTC. This encodes CASSVQAGRIYEQFF.

The chain uses TRBV2 and TRBJ1-2; 7 nucleotides line up with TRBD1. This CDR3 spans 16 amino acids. Germline values: CDR1 SNHLY, CDR2 FYNNEI. Trimming cost V 6 bases and J 4 bases; bases outside gene matches: 14. DNA of the CDR3: TGTGCCAGCAGGGGGGGACAGATGACCCAAAGCTATGGCTACACCTTC. Translating it yields CASRGGQMTQSYGYTF.

This chain uses TRBV5-1 with TRBJ2-7, with D perhaps TRBD1 or TRBD2 (5 bases each). V was clipped by 0 bases and J by 5 bases, with 12 bases between them. Germline assignment: CDR1 SGHRS and CDR2 YFSETQ. This CDR3 region has 14 residues. CDR3 nucleotides: TGCGCCAGCAGCTTGGGAGCCCAGGGAGACGAGCAGTACTTC. Residues: CASSLGAQGDEQYF. Full variable domain (rest looked up from reference TRBV5-1 and TRBJ2-7): KAGVTQTPRYLIKTRGQQVTLSCSPISGHRSVSWYQQTPGQGLQFLFEYFSETQRNKGNFPGRFSGRQFSNSRSEMNVSTLELGDSALYLCASSLGAQGDEQYFGPGTRLTVT.